The clone carrying this TCR beta chain was picked up many times. The DNA ends 3 residues before the CDR3 does, and the rest of the CDR3 is filled in from the germline J gene. Measured with immunoSEQ multiplex PCR; TCRdb has only the in-frame clones, and not every one. Observed in the sample are 42,000 or so clones, none of them singletons. The data are from a study of T cell clonality in common variable immunodeficiency. The CDR3 covers 14 residues. CDR1 and CDR2 from the germline V gene are SGHTA and FQGNSA. Deletions cut 2 bases from V and 3 bases from J, with 7 bases between. The sequencing sample was made of peripheral blood mononuclear cells. The chain links TRBV7-2 to TRBJ1-4; possible D gene TRBD1, 5 bases. This TCR was recovered from a person aged 18 to 75 in good health. The CDR3 loop reads CASSLRGANEKLFF. CDR3 DNA (partial): TGTGCCAGCAGCTTAAGAGGGGCTAATGAAAAA.